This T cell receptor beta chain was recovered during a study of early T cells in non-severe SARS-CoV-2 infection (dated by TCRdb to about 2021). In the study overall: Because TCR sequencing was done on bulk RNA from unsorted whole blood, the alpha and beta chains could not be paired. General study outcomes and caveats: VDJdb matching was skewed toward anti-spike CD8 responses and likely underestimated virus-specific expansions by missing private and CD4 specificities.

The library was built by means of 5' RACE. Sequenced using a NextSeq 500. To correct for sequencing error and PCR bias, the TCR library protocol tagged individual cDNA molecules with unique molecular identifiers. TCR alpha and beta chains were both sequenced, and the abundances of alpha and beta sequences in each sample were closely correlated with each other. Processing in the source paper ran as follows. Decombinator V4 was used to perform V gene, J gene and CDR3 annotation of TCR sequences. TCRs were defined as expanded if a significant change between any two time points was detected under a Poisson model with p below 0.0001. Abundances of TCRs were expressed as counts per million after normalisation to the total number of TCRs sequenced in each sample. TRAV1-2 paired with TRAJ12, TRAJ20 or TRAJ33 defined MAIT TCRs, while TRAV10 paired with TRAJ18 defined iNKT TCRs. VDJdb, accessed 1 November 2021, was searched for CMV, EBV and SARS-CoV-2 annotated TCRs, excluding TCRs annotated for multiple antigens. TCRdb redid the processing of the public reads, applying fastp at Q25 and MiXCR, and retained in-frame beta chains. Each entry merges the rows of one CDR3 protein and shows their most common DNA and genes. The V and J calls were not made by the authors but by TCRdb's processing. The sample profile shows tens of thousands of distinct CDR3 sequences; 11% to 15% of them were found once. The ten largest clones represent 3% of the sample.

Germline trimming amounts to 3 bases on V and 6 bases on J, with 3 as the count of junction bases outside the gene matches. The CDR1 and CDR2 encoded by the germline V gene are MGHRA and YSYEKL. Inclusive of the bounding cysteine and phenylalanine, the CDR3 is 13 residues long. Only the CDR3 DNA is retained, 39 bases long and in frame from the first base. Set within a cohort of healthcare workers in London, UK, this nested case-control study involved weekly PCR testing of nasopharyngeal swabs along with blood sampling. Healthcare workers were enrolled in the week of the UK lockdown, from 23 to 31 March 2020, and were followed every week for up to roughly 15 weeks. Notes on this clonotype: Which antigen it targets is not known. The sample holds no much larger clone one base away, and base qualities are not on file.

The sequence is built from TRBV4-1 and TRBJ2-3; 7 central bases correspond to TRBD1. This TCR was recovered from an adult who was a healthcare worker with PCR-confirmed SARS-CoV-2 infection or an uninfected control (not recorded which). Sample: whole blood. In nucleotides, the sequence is TGCGCCAGCAGCCAGATGACAGGGGATACGCAGTATTTT. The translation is CASSQMTGDTQYF.